This T cell receptor (beta chain) was sequenced in a study of T cells in Graves' hyperthyroidism and ophthalmopathy. RNA transcripts served as the template for amplifying TCR beta CDR3 regions. The TCR CDR3 first-round RT-PCR relied on the HTBI primer set. A single record per CDR3 protein comes from TCRdb applying MiXCR to the multiplex PCR reads. The table lists roughly 520,000 distinct CDR3 sequences, approximately 24% of them singletons, with 11% in the top ten. Sequencing was performed on blood. This TCR came from a woman under 40 with Graves' ophthalmopathy.

The DNA for the CDR3 is TGTGCCAGCAGACAGGGGGGGGGTCTAAATCAGCCCCAGCATTTT. Translated, it gives CASRQGGGLNQPQHF. The rearrangement uses TRBV28 and TRBJ1-5, with 8 bases fitting TRBD1. CDR1 is MDHEN and CDR2 is SYDVKM in the germline V gene. J lost 4 bases, V lost 6 bases, and 8 bases had no gene match. The length of the CDR3 is 15 residues.